The 3 T cell receptor beta chains reported below all come from one sample, sequenced in a study of PD-1 blockade in classical Hodgkin lymphoma. Using immunoSEQ multiplex PCR, the repertoire was profiled, and TCRdb retains in-frame clones only, with some absent. The profile covers about 9,700 clones, with about 80% appearing a single time and about 4% taken by the ten largest. All patients experienced relapse after autologous stem cell transplantation, and brentuximab vedotin exposure was variable. Thawed PBMCs underwent magnetic negative selection to yield purified CD4+ T cells. This material consisted of CD4+ T cells from blood, taken at baseline. The receptors were sampled from a human donor with classical Hodgkin lymphoma.

This clone was counted a single time. The chain uses TRBV5-1 and TRBJ2-7; TRBD1 matches at 9 bases. Germline loops: CDR1 SGHRS, CDR2 YFSETQ. J gave up 4 bases and V 4 bases, and 9 bases lay outside the gene matches. The CDR3 has 15 amino acids. The CDR3 DNA follows: TGCGCCAGCAGCATCCGGACAGGGGACGGGTACGAGCAGTACTTC. This encodes CASSIRTGDGYEQYF. The variable domain in full, completed from reference TRBV5-1 and TRBJ2-7, reads KAGVTQTPRYLIKTRGQQVTLSCSPISGHRSVSWYQQTPGQGLQFLFEYFSETQRNKGNFPGRFSGRQFSNSRSEMNVSTLELGDSALYLCASSIRTGDGYEQYFGPGTRLTVT.

The chain couples TRBV6-4 to TRBJ2-3; D ambiguous. The CDR3 covers 14 residues. Trimming shortened V by 5 bases and J by 2 bases, and 11 bases separated the two germline ends. Germline CDR1 MRHNA, CDR2 SNTAGT. The CDR3: CASSPGRPTDTQYF. Written as DNA, the CDR3 is TGTGCCAGCAGTCCCGGCAGGCCCACAGATACGCAGTATTTT.

The V call is TRBV30, the J call TRBJ2-7; 8 nucleotides match TRBD1. Germline CDR1 and CDR2: GTSNPN and SVGIG (reference sequence). The CDR3 runs 13 residues. J lost 6 bases, V lost 4 bases, and 8 bases had no gene match. The CDR3 DNA reads TGTGCCTGGAACGGGCAGGGGGCGAGCGAGCAGTACTTC. Translating it yields CAWNGQGASEQYF.